This T cell receptor beta chain was sequenced during a study of blood T cell repertoires in COVID-19. Background on the study: Both acute and convalescent COVID-19 samples were obtained from the United States, Italy and Spain. Sources were T cells, B-cell-depleted T cells, or PBMCs; the material itself was cDNA or gDNA.

Authors' processing steps: Cell counts per sample came from amplifying reference gene primers. Profiling relied on immunoSEQ multiplex PCR, and the TCRdb table lists in-frame clones only, not all of them. V and J calls plus clone size are reproduced from that table; the DNA served to infer D and trimming. Of approximately 500,000 clones in the sample, around nine tenths were seen once. Germline V gene lookup returns CDR1 LNHDA and CDR2 SQIVND (reference sequence). Trimming cost V 2 bases and J 7 bases; bases outside gene matches: 7. The CDR3 contains 14 residues. This clone was found many times. The chain carries TRBV19 and TRBJ1-2, with TRBD1 identical over 7 bases. This receptor was identified in a woman aged 45 to 65 with COVID-19, enrolled during active disease. The sample consisted of peripheral blood. The CDR3 nucleotides read TGTGCCAGTAGTATATTAGGGGGCGCTGGTGGCTACACCTTC. This codes for CASSILGGAGGYTF.